This TCR beta chain was observed in a study of T cells in Graves' hyperthyroidism and ophthalmopathy. Points from the study as a whole: A 13 V-J signature model discriminated ophthalmopathy versus stable hyperthyroidism.

Uncontrolled infection, other autoimmune disease, pregnancy or lactation barred patients from enrollment. Comments on this clonotype: Antigen: not known.

The CDR3 runs 15 residues. From germline, CDR1 is SGHRS and CDR2 YFSETQ. J gave up 7 bases and V 6 bases, and 11 bases lay outside the gene matches. TCR beta CDR3 regions were amplified from RNA. A first-round RT-PCR of the TCR CDR3 used the HTBI primer set. One entry per CDR3 protein, called by TCRdb with MiXCR from the multiplex PCR reads. The profile shows 600,000 to 700,000 distinct CDR3 sequences, over 40% of them singletons. This receptor was taken from an adult man with Graves' disease, either hyperthyroidism or ophthalmopathy (not recorded which). The chain carries TRBV5-1 and TRBJ1-4; the match to TRBD1 covers 8 bases. The sequenced material came from peripheral blood or thyroid tissue (not recorded which). The CDR3 loop reads CASNELGQGGEKLFF. DNA of the CDR3: TGCGCCAGCAACGAACTCGGACAGGGAGGTGAAAAACTGTTTTTT.